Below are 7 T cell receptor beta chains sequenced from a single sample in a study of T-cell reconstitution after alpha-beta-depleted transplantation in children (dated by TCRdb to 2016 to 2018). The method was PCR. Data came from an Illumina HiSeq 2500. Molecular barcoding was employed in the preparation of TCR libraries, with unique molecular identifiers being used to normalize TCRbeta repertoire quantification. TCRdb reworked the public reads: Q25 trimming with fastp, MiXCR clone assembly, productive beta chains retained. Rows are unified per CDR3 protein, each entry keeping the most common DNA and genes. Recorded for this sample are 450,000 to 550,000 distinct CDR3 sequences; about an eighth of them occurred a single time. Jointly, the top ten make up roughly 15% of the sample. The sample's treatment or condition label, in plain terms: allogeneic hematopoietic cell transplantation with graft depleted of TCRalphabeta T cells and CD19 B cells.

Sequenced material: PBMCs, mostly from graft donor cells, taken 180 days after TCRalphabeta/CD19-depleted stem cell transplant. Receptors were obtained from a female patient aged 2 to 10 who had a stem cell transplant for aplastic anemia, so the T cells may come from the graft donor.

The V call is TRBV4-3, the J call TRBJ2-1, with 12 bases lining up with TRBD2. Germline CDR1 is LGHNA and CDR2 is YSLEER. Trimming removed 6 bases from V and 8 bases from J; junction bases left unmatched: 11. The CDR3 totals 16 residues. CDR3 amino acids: CASSPSGRAKIDEQFF. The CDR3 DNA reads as TGCGCCAGCAGTCCTAGCGGGAGGGCCAAGATCGATGAGCAGTTCTTC.

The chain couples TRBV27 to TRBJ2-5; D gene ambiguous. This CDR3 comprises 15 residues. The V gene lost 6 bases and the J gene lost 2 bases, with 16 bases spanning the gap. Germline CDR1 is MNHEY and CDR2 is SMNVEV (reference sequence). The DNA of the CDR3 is TGTGCCAGCAGCACGAAGGGCCTGAAACAAGAGACCCAGTACTTC. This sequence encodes CASSTKGLKQETQYF.

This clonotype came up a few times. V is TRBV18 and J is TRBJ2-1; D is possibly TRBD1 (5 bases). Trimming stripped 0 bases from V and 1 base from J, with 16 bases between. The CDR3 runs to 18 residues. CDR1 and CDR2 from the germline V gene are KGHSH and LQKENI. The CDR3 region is CASSPPTRGDPSYNEQFF. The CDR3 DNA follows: TGTGCCAGCTCACCACCGACAAGGGGCGACCCTTCCTACAATGAGCAGTTCTTC.

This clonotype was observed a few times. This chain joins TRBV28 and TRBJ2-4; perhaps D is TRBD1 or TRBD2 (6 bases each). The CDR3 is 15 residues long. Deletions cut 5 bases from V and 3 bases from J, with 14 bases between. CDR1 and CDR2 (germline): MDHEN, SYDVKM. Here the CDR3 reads CASSIGGNGKNIQYF. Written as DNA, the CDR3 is TGTGCCAGCAGTATAGGGGGGAACGGCAAAAACATTCAGTACTTC.

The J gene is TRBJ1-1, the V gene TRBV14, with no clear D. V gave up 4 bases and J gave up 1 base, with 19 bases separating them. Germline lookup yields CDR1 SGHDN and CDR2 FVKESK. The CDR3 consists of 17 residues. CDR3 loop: CASSPRSGHRGNTEAFF. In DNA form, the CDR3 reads TGTGCCAGCAGCCCTCGGTCCGGGCACCGGGGGAACACTGAAGCTTTCTTT.

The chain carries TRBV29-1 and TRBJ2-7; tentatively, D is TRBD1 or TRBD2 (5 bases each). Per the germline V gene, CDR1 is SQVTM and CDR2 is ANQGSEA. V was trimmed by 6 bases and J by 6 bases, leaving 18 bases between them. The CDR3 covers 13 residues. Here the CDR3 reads CSVSPDRDGEQYV. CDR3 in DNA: TGCAGCGTCTCGCCCGACCGGGACGGCGAGCAGTACGTC.

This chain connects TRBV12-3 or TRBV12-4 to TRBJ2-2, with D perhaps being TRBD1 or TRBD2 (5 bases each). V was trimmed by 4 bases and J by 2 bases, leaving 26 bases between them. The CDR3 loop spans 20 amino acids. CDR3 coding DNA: TGTGCCAGCAGTTCTCCTCGGGACCTAATGACGCGGATCAACACCGGGGAGCTGTTTTTT. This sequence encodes CASSSPRDLMTRINTGELFF.